Sequencing of this T cell receptor beta chain was carried out in a study of T cell repertoires in cytomegalovirus infection. Study context: CMV infection together with matching HLA type was indicated by public TCR beta signatures.

The CDR3 is made up of 13 amino acids. Germline assignment: CDR1 SNHLY and CDR2 FYNNEI. The germline V and J ends were trimmed by 6 bases and 3 bases, with 11 bases remaining between them. TCRdb independently ran MiXCR on the reads; one entry per CDR3 protein. This table has about 830,000 distinct CDR3 sequences, around a third appearing once. Overall study findings and caveats: Summed public TCR beta family frequency identified CMV carriers bearing the relevant HLA. What dominated the ex vivo response were HLA-C-restricted CMV-specific TCR beta clonotypes.

In this sample, this clonotype turned up a few times. Its target is not known. Material: cultured CD8+ T cells from PBMCs, obtained from culture after CMV antigen stimulation. The V and J genes are TRBV2 and TRBJ1-2; weak D call: TRBD1 (6 bases). The TCR sequence derives from a human donor in good health (CMV status not recorded). Some clones in this sample may be carry-over from other donors' samples. CDR3 loop: CASRRQEDYGYTF. The CDR3 coding sequence is TGTGCCAGCAGGAGACAGGAGGACTATGGCTACACCTTC.